The 22 T cell receptor beta chains below come from one sample, sequenced in a study of glioma-infiltrating T cells (dated by TCRdb to the mid-2010s). The sequencer listed for this sample is Illumina MiSeq. TCR alpha and beta CDR3 regions were amplified with the iRepertoire nested amplicon-rescue multiplex PCR (arm-PCR) platform from RNA. The raw public data were reprocessed by TCRdb itself: fastp quality trimming at Q25, MiXCR clonotype calling, in-frame beta chains only. Each CDR3 protein gets just one entry, which takes the most common genes and DNA from the rows behind it. This sample comprises over 90,000 distinct CDR3 sequences, around 31% of them detected only once. In total, the top ten clones hold 44% of the sample. Material for sequencing was glioma tissue, nonneoplastic brain tissue, or PBMCs (not recorded which). These receptors came from a human donor with low-grade glioma or glioblastoma, undergoing nonglioma brain surgery, or in good health (not recorded which).

This clonotype was picked up many times. The chain combines TRBV7-9 with TRBJ1-1; D remains unclear. The CDR3 spans 12 residues. Germline V lookup: CDR1 SEHNR, CDR2 FQNEAQ (reference sequence). Trimming removed 3 bases from V and 3 bases from J, with 5 bases in between. CDR3 residues: CASSFGDTEAFF. CDR3 nucleotides: TGTGCCAGCAGCTTTGGGGACACTGAAGCTTTCTTT.

The CDR3, as DNA: TGTGCCAGCGGGTTTCTCGGGGGACCCGCTTCGGGGGACTACACCTTC. Its translation: CASGFLGGPASGDYTF. The rearrangement links TRBV7-2 to TRBJ1-2; D might be TRBD1 (5 bases). This CDR3 is built from 16 residues. The germline V gene encodes CDR1 SGHTA and CDR2 FQGNSA. Trimming shortened V by 8 bases and J by 10 bases, and 29 bases separated the two germline ends.

This clonotype was detected ten times or more. The chain couples TRBV20-1 to TRBJ1-5; 8 bases align to TRBD1. The CDR3 contains 15 residues. V lost 8 bases to trimming and J lost 4 bases; unmatched junction nucleotides: 13. Germline V gene data show CDR1 as DFQATT and CDR2 as SNEGSKA (reference sequence). CDR3 sequence reads: CSFAIPGQVNQPQHF. The CDR3 DNA is TGCAGTTTCGCCATACCGGGACAGGTAAATCAGCCCCAGCATTTT.

To note about this clonotype: A much more abundant neighbour one base away suggests this may be a read error. This chain uses TRBV12-3 or TRBV12-4 with TRBJ1-5; D not certain. There are 14 residues in the CDR3. V was clipped by 6 bases and J by 8 bases, with 17 bases between them. The CDR3 here is CASRPGRVGKPQHF. The CDR3 nucleotides read TGTGCCAGCAGACCCGGGAGGGTGGGCAAGCCCCAGCATTTT.

Points on this clonotype: This clone may be a read error of a much larger clone one base away. The rearrangement uses TRBV28 and TRBJ1-2; D is uncertain. Trimming shortened V by 5 bases and J by 5 bases, and 12 bases separated the two germline ends. This CDR3 comprises 13 residues. The germline gives CDR1 MDHEN, CDR2 SYDVKM. The CDR3, as DNA: TGTGCCAGCAGTCGGGGAGCTTGGTATGGCTACACCTTC. This translates into CASSRGAWYGYTF.

This clonotype was picked up one time. This could be a read error, since a much larger clone is one nucleotide away. J is TRBJ2-3 and V is TRBV7-9; TRBD1 matches 8 bases. The CDR3 extends over 17 amino acids. Looked up from germline, CDR1 is SEHNR and CDR2 is FQNEAQ (reference sequence). The CDR3 bases are TGTGCCAGCAGCTCCTACGGACAGGGCTCTAGCACAGATACGCAGTGTTTT. As protein: CASSSYGQGSSTDTQCF.

The V and J genes are TRBV29-1 and TRBJ2-7; TRBD1 matches at 7 bases. This CDR3 is built from 15 residues. From germline, CDR1 is SQVTM and CDR2 ANQGSEA. With 6 bases clipped from V and 1 base from J, the junction kept 12 bases outside the gene matches. CDR3 sequence: CSVLGRDSKSYEQYF. CDR3 coding DNA: TGCAGCGTGCTCGGCCGGGACAGTAAGTCCTACGAGCAGTACTTC.

This clonotype was seen a handful of times. Mismatch with germline at one junction end may stem from a read error. V usage is TRBV19 and J usage is TRBJ2-3; TRBD2 matches at 8 bases. The V gene's germline CDR1 is LNHDA and CDR2 SQIVND (reference sequence). The CDR3 totals 13 residues. CDR3 residues: CAVDGGGSDTQYF. CDR3 DNA sequence: TGCGCCGTGGACGGGGGGGGCTCAGATACGCAGTATTTT.

Comments on this clonotype: One base away lies a much larger clone, so this may be a sequencing read error. V usage is TRBV7-9 and J usage is TRBJ2-7, with 7 bases that match TRBD2. The CDR3 extends over 15 amino acids. Germline-derived CDR1 and CDR2 are SEHNR and FQNEAQ (reference sequence). V lost 4 bases and J lost 0; bases outside the gene matches: 6. The CDR3 protein is CASSSLGGGSYEQYF. For the CDR3, the DNA is TGTGCCAGCAGCTCCCTGGGGGGGGGCTCCTACGAGCAGTACTTC.

The chain uses TRBV9 and TRBJ1-5, with TRBD1 identical over 7 bases. Trimming cost V 2 bases and J 5 bases; bases outside gene matches: 4. The CDR3 consists of 14 residues. Germline V gene data show CDR1 as SGDLS and CDR2 as YYNGEE. The CDR3, as DNA: TGTGCCAGCAGCGTCGGGACAGAAGATCAGCCCCAGCATTTT. Its translation is CASSVGTEDQPQHF.

This clonotype showed up many times. V gene TRBV7-9 combines with J gene TRBJ2-3; perhaps TRBD1 as D (6 bases). The CDR3 is made up of 11 amino acids. The germline gives CDR1 SEHNR, CDR2 FQNEAQ (reference sequence). Between the trimmed V and J ends, which lost 11 bases and 0 bases, there was a span of 6 bases. The CDR3 DNA is TGTGCCGGACAGAGCACAGATACGCAGTATTTT. Its protein is CAGQSTDTQYF.

On this clonotype itself: A junction end diverges from the germline sequence, so it may reflect a read error. This chain uses TRBV20-1 with TRBJ1-5, with TRBD1 as a possible D gene (6 bases). The length of the CDR3 is 17 residues. Per the germline V gene, CDR1 is DFQATT and CDR2 is SNEGSKA (reference sequence). CDR3: CSARENSGQYSNQHQHF. CDR3 DNA: TGCAGTGCTAGAGAGAATTCGGGACAATATAGCAATCAGCACCAGCATTTT.

The table lists this clonotype with many counts. This chain uses TRBV2 with TRBJ2-5, with D hard to call. Germline loops: CDR1 SNHLY, CDR2 FYNNEI. The CDR3 totals 14 residues. Trimming cost V 4 bases and J 4 bases, with 13 bases left between them. CDR3 coding DNA: TGTGCCAGCAGTGGGGCTACAATTGTAGAGACCCAGTACTTC. Translated: CASSGATIVETQYF.

The chain employs TRBV7-9 and TRBJ1-1, with no clear D. The V gene's germline CDR1 is SEHNR and CDR2 FQNEAQ (reference sequence). The CDR3 is made up of 13 amino acids. V lost 3 bases and J 4 bases, leaving 9 bases between the germline ends. The CDR3 here is CASSFEQSTEAFF. The CDR3 DNA sequence: TGTGCCAGCAGCTTTGAACAGAGCACTGAAGCTTTCTTT.

In its sample, this clonotype was seen a few times. The chain is built from TRBV7-3 and TRBJ1-5; possibly TRBD1 for D (5 bases). Germline V gene data show CDR1 as SGHTA and CDR2 as FQGTGA. V was clipped by 2 bases and J by 0 bases, with 17 bases between them. This CDR3 spans 18 amino acids. CDR3 sequence reads: CASSLYRMTDHSNQPQHF. CDR3 bases: TGTGCCAGCAGCTTATACAGGATGACAGATCATAGCAATCAGCCCCAGCATTTT. The full variable domain, its missing parts supplied by reference TRBV7-3 and TRBJ1-5, is GAGVSQTPSNKVTEKGKYVELRCDPISGHTALYWYRQSLGQGPEFLIYFQGTGAADDSGLPNDRFFAVRPEGSVSTLKIQRTERGDSAVYLCASSLYRMTDHSNQPQHFGDGTRLSIL.

As regards this clonotype: A much larger clone lies one base from this, so it may be a read error. CDR3: CSPRDPFDGQPQHF. In DNA form, the CDR3 reads TGCAGTCCTAGAGATCCTTTCGACGGCCAGCCCCAGCATTTT. The chain uses TRBV20-1 and TRBJ1-5; D ambiguous. CDR1 and CDR2 (germline): DFQATT, SNEGSKA (reference sequence). This CDR3 is 14 amino acids long.

This clonotype has at least ten counts. V is TRBV19 and J is TRBJ1-2; the D is unclear. The CDR3 is made up of 12 amino acids. Germline V gene data show CDR1 as LNHDA and CDR2 as SQIVND (reference sequence). Trimming stripped 7 bases from V and 8 bases from J, with 14 bases between. As DNA, the CDR3 is TGTGCCAGTAAGGAAGGCCTTCAGGGCTACACCTTC. Its translation is CASKEGLQGYTF.

This clonotype was recorded many times. The chain couples TRBV7-3 to TRBJ2-7; 9 nucleotides line up with TRBD1. CDR3 length: 14 amino acids. CDR1 is SGHTA and CDR2 is FQGTGA in the germline V gene. J lost 5 bases, V lost 6 bases, and 8 bases had no gene match. This CDR3 is CASSLSGTGHEQYF. CDR3 nucleotide sequence: TGTGCCAGCAGTCTCTCCGGGACAGGGCACGAGCAGTACTTC. The full variable domain, in which reference TRBV7-3 and TRBJ2-7 provide the parts outside the CDR3, is GAGVSQTPSNKVTEKGKYVELRCDPISGHTALYWYRQSLGQGPEFLIYFQGTGAADDSGLPNDRFFAVRPEGSVSTLKIQRTERGDSAVYLCASSLSGTGHEQYFGPGTRLTVT.

This clonotype was seen ten or more times. V and J are TRBV6-1 and TRBJ1-2; maybe TRBD1 (6 bases). V was clipped by 5 bases and J by 4 bases, with 14 bases between them. The CDR3 is made up of 14 amino acids. Germline CDR1 and CDR2: MNHNS and SASEGT. CDR3 in DNA: TGTGCCAGCAGTCGGACAGCCTACCCCTATGGCTACACCTTC. This encodes CASSRTAYPYGYTF.

As for this clonotype: A much larger clone lies one base from this, so it may be a read error. The rearrangement links TRBV7-2 to TRBJ1-1; the D gene is possibly TRBD1 (6 bases). Germline assignment: CDR1 SGHTA and CDR2 FQGNSA. This CDR3 has 13 residues. CDR3 region: CASSLLGDTKAFF. For the CDR3, the DNA is TGTGCCAGCAGCTTACTGGGGGACACTAAAGCTTTCTTT.

The V call is TRBV7-8, the J call TRBJ1-1; D might be TRBD1 (6 bases). Germline CDR1 is SGHVS and CDR2 is FQNEAQ. The CDR3 is made up of 16 amino acids. Trimming cost V 1 base and J 3 bases, with 15 bases left between them. CDR3: CASSLGSEQGYTEAFF. In DNA form, the CDR3 reads TGTGCCAGCAGCTTAGGAAGCGAACAGGGATACACTGAAGCTTTCTTT. Looking up the rest from reference TRBV7-8 and TRBJ1-1 gives the full variable domain: GAGVSQSPRYKVAKRGQDVALRCDPISGHVSLFWYQQALGQGPEFLTYFQNEAQLDKSGLPSDRFFAERPEGSVSTLKIQRTQQEDSAVYLCASSLGSEQGYTEAFFGQGTRLTVV.

This clonotype was recorded at least ten times. The chain uses TRBV7-2 and TRBJ2-7; D tentatively reads TRBD1 or TRBD2 (5 bases each). The length of the CDR3 is 13 residues. V lost 7 bases to trimming and J lost 1 base, with 11 bases between them. Germline V gives CDR1 SGHTA, CDR2 FQGNSA. CDR3 loop: CASTRDGSYEQYF. The CDR3 region has the DNA TGTGCCAGCACCCGGGACGGTTCCTACGAGCAGTACTTC.